One and the same sample provided the 5 T cell receptor beta chains below, sequenced in a study of control samples from healthy donors and cancer patients. Only in-frame clones appear in the TCRdb table, and some are missing; sequencing was by immunoSEQ multiplex PCR. The sample lists about 130,000 clones, more than 85% occurring once. Sequenced input: blood. Every receptor here comes from a man aged 18 to 30 in good health.

The chain employs TRBV5-1 and TRBJ2-7, with 13 nucleotides matching TRBD2. The CDR3 has 15 residues. V lost 3 bases, J lost 3 bases, and 3 bases stayed unmatched. Germline-derived CDR1 and CDR2 are SGHRS and YFSETQ. CDR3 DNA: TGCGCCAGCAGCTCGGGACTAGCGGGAATCTACGAGCAGTACTTC. Its protein product is CASSSGLAGIYEQYF.

In this sample, this clone turned up once. The chain has TRBV15 and TRBJ2-1, with 13 bases matching TRBD2. V lost 1 base, J lost 7 bases, and 4 bases stayed unmatched. CDR3 length equals 16 residues. Germline-derived CDR1 and CDR2 are LNHNV and YYDKDF (reference sequence). The CDR3 here is CATSRGRTSGRNEQFF. CDR3 sequence (DNA): TGTGCCACCAGCAGAGGCCGGACTAGCGGGAGAAATGAGCAGTTCTTC.

V usage is TRBV11-2 and J usage is TRBJ2-7; the match to TRBD1 covers 7 bases. The germline V gene has CDR1 SGHAT and CDR2 FQNNGV. The CDR3 contains 16 residues. V trimming: 5 bases; J trimming: 0 bases; junction bases outside the gene matches: 10. Here the CDR3 reads CASSRRDRLSSYEQYF. The CDR3 nucleotides read TGTGCCAGCAGCAGAAGGGACAGACTCAGCTCCTACGAGCAGTACTTC.

The V gene is TRBV6-1, the J gene TRBJ2-7; 13 nucleotides match TRBD2. The CDR3 covers 19 residues. Germline trimming cut 4 bases from V and 0 bases from J; bases unmatched to any gene: 12. Per the germline V gene, CDR1 is MNHNS and CDR2 is SASEGT. Written as DNA, the CDR3 is TGTGCCAGCAGTGCTCGGACTAGCGGGAGCCCAACTTTCTCCTACGAGCAGTACTTC. It translates to CASSARTSGSPTFSYEQYF.

The J gene is TRBJ1-2, the V gene TRBV10-3; possibly TRBD1 for D (5 bases). V lost 4 bases and J 3 bases, leaving 15 bases between the germline ends. From germline, CDR1 is ENHRY and CDR2 SYGVKD. There are 15 residues in the CDR3. CDR3 sequence (DNA): TGTGCCATCAGTGGGGACGACAGTCAATACTATGGCTACACCTTC. Translation gives CAISGDDSQYYGYTF.